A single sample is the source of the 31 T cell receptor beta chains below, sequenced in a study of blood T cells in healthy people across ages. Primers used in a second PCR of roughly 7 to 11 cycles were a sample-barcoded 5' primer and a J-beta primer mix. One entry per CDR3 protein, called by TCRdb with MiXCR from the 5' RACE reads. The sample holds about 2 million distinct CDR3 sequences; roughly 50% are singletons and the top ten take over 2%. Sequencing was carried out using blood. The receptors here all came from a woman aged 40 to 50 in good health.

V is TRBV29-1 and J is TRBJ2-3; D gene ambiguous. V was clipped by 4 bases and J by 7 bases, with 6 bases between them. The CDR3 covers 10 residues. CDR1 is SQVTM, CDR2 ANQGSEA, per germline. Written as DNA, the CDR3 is TGCAGCGTTGTTCTCCATACGCAGTATTTT. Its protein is CSVVLHTQYF.

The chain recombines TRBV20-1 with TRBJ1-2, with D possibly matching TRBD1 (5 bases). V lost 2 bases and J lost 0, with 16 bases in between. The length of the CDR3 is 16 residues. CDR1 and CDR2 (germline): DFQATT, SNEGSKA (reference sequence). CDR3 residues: CSARPNTGPANYGYTF. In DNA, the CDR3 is TGCAGTGCTAGACCTAATACAGGACCGGCTAACTATGGCTACACCTTC.

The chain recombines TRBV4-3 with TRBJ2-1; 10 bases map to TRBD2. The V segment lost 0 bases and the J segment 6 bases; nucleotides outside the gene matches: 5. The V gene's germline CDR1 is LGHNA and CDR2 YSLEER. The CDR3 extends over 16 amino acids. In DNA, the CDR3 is TGCGCCAGCAGCCAAGAACCGGGACTAGCGTTCAATGAGCAGTTCTTC. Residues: CASSQEPGLAFNEQFF.

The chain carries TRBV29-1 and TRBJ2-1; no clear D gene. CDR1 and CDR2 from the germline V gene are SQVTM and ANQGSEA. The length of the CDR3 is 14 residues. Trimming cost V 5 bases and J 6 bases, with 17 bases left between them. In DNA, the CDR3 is TGCAGCGTTTCTGGGAAAACCCCTCTCAATGAGCAGTTCTTC. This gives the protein CSVSGKTPLNEQFF.

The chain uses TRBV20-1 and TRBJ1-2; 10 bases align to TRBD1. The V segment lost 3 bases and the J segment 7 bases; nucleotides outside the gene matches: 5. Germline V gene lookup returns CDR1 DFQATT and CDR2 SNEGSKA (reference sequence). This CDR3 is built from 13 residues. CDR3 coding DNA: TGCAGTGCTAGGGACAGGGGGACCTCTGGCTACACCTTC. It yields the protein CSARDRGTSGYTF.

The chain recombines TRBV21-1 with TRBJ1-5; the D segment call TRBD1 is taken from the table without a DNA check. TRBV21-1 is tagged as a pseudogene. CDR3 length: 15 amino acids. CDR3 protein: CASSKKTGFNQPQHF. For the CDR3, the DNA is TGTGCCAGCAGCAAAAAGACAGGGTTCAATCAGCCCCAGCATTTT.

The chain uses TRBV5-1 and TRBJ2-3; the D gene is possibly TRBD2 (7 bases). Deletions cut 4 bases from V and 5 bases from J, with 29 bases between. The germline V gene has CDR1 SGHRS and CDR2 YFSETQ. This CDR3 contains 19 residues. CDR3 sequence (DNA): TGCGCCAGCAGCCGACAGTCCGGGGGGATGGGGGCCCCGGTAGATACGCAGTATTTT. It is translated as CASSRQSGGMGAPVDTQYF.

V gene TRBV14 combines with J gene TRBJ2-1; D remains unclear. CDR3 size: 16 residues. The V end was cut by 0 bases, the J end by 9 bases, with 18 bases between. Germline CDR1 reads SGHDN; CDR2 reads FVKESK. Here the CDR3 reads CASSQDPRSVGGEQFF. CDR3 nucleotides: TGTGCCAGCAGCCAAGATCCCAGGTCGGTTGGTGGTGAGCAGTTCTTC.

The CDR3 reads CATSAGVLNYGYTF. Written as DNA, the CDR3 is TGTGCCACCAGTGCCGGGGTCCTAAACTATGGCTACACCTTC. The V call is TRBV24-1, the J call TRBJ1-2, with D hard to call. V was shortened by 5 bases and J by 2 bases, with 11 bases between the two germline ends. Germline CDR1 KGHDR, CDR2 SFDVKD. The CDR3 spans 14 residues.

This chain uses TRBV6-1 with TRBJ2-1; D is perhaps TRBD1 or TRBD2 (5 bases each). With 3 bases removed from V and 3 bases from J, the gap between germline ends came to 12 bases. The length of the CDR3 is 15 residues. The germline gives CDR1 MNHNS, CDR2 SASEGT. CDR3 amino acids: CASSDLTRGYNEQFF. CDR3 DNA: TGTGCCAGCAGTGATTTGACGAGGGGCTACAATGAGCAGTTCTTC.

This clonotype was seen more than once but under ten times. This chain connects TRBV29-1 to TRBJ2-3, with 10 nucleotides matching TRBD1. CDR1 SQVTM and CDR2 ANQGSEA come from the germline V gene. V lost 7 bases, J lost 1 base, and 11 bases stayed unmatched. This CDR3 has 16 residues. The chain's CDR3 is CSGMTGGQGGTDTQYF. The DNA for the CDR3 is TGCAGCGGGATGACAGGGGGCCAGGGGGGCACAGATACGCAGTATTTT.

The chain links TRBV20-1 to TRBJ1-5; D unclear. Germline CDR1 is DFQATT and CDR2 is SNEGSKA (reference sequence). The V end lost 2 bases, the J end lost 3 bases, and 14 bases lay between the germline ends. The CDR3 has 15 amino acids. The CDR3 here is CSARFSSASNQPQHF. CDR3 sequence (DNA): TGCAGTGCTAGATTCTCGTCCGCCTCCAATCAGCCCCAGCATTTT.

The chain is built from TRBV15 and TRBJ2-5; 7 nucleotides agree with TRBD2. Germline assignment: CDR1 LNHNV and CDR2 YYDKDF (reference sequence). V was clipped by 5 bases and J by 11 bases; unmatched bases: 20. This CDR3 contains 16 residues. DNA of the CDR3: TGTGCCACCAGCCTTGGCGGGGGAGGACCCTACAATGAGCAGTACTTC. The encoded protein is CATSLGGGGPYNEQYF.

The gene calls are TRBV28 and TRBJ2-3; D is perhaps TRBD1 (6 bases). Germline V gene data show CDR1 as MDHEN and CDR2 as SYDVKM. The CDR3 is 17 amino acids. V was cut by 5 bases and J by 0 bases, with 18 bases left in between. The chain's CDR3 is CASSHGKTGGSTDTQYF. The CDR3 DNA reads TGTGCCAGCAGTCATGGGAAGACAGGCGGTAGCACAGATACGCAGTATTTT.

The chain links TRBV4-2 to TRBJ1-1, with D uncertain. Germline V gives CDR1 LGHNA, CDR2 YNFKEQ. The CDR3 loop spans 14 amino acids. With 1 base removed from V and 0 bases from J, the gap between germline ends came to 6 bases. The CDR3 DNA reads TGTGCCAGCAGCCAAGTGACCGTGAACACTGAAGCTTTCTTT. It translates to CASSQVTVNTEAFF.

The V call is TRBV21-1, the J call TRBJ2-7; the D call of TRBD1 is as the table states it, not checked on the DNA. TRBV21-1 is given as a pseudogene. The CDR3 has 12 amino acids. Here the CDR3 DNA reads TGTGCCAGCAGCAAATTGCGACAGGGGCCGTACTTC. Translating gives CASSKLRQGPYF.

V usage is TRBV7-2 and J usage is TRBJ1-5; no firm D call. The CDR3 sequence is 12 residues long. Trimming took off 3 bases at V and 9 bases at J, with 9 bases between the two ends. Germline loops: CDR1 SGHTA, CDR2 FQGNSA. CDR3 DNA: TGTGCCAGCAGCTTGTTTGATCGGCCCCAGCATTTT. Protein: CASSLFDRPQHF.

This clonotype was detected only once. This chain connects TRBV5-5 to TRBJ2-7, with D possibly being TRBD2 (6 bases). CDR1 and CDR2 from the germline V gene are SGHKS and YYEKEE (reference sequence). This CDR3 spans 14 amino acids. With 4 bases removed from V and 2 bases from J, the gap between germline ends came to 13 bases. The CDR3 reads CASSPGLTTYEQYF. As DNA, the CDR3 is TGTGCCAGCAGCCCGGGACTGACTACCTACGAGCAGTACTTC. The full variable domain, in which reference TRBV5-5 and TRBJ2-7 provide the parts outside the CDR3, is DAGVTQSPTHLIKTRGQQVTLRCSPISGHKSVSWYQQVLGQGPQFIFQYYEKEERGRGNFPDRFSARQFPNYSSELNVNALLLGDSALYLCASSPGLTTYEQYFGPGTRLTVT.

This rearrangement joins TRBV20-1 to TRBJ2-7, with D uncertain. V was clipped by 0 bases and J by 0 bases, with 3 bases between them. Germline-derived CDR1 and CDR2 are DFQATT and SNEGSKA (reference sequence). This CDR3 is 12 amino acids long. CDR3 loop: CSAREPSYEQYF. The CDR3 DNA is TGCAGTGCTAGAGAACCCTCCTACGAGCAGTACTTC.

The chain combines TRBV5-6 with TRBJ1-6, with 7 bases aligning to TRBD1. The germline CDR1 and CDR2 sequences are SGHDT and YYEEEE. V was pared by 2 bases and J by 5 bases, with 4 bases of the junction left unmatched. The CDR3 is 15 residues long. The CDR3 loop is CASSFRDSNNSPLHF. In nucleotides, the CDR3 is TGTGCCAGCAGCTTCCGGGACAGCAATAATTCACCCCTCCACTTT.

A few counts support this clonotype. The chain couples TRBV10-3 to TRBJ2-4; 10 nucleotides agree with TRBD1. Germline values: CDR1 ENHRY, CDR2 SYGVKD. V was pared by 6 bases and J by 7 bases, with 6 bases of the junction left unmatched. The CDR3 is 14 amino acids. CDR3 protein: CAIRGTGDGNIQYF. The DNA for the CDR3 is TGTGCCATCAGGGGGACAGGGGACGGGAACATTCAGTACTTC.

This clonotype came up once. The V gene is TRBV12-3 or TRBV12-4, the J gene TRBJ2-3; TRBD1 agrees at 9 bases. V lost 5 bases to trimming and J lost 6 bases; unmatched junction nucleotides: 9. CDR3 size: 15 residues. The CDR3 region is CASSPQTGGADTQYF. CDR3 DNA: TGTGCCAGCAGTCCGCAGACAGGGGGAGCTGATACGCAGTATTTT.

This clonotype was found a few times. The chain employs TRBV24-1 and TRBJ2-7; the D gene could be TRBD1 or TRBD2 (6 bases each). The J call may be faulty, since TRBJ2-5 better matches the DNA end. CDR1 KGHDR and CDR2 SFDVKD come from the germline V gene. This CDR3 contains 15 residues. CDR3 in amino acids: CATSVGGQNKETQYF. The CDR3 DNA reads TGTGCCACCAGTGTCGGGGGACAAAATAAAGAGACCCAGTACTTC.

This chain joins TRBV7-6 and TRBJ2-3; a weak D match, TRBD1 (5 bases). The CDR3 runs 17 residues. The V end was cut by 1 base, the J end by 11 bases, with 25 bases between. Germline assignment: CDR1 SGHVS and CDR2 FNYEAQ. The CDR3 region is CASSLDVGQAKGFVQYF. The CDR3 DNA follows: TGTGCCAGCAGCTTAGATGTGGGGCAGGCGAAAGGGTTTGTGCAGTATTTT.

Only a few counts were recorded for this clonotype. CDR3 residues: CATSDLQGSTDTQYF. The CDR3 nucleotides read TGTGCCACCAGTGATTTGCAAGGCAGTACAGATACGCAGTATTTT. V is TRBV24-1 and J is TRBJ2-3; D gene ambiguous. Trimming shortened V by 0 bases and J by 3 bases, and 9 bases separated the two germline ends. Germline V gene data show CDR1 as KGHDR and CDR2 as SFDVKD. The CDR3 covers 15 residues.

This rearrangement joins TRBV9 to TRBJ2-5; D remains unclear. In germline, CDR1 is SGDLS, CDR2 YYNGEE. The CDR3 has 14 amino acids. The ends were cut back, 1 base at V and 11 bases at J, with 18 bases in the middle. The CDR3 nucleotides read TGTGCCAGCAGCGTACGTGTAAGGCGTAATGAGCAGTACTTC. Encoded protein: CASSVRVRRNEQYF.

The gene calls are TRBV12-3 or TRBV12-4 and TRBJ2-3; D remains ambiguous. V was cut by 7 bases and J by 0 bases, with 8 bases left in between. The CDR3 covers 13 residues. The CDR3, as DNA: TGTGCCAGCACAGTGTATAGCACAGATACGCAGTATTTT. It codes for CASTVYSTDTQYF.

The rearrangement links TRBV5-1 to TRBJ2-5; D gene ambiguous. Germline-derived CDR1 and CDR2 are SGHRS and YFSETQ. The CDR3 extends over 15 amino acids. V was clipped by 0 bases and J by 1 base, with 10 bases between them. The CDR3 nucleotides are TGCGCCAGCAGCTTGGGGCCGGGTGCCCAAGAGACCCAGTACTTC. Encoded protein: CASSLGPGAQETQYF.

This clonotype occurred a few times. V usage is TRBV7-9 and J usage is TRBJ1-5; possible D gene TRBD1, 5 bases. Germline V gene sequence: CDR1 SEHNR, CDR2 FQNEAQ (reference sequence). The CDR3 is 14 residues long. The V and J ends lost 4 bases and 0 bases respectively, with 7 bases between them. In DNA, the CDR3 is TGTGCCAGCAGCTACGACAGTAGCAATCAGCCCCAGCATTTT. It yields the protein CASSYDSSNQPQHF.

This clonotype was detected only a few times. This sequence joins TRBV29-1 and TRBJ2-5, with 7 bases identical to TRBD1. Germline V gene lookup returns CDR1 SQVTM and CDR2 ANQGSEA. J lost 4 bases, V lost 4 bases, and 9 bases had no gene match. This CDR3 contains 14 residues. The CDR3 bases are TGCAGCGTTGGGCGAGGACAGGCTGGAGAGACCCAGTACTTC. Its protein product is CSVGRGQAGETQYF.

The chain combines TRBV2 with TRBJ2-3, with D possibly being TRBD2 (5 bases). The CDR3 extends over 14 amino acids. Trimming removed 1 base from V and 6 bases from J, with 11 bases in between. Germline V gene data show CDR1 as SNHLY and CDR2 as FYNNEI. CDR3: CASSEGAGPDTQYF. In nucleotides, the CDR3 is TGTGCCAGCAGTGAAGGGGCGGGCCCCGATACGCAGTATTTT.